These T cell receptor beta chains were read from a single sample in a study of shared clonotypes between healthy human individuals. Sequenced by immunoSEQ multiplex PCR; TCRdb stores in-frame clones only, minus some. The data hold about 520,000 clones, with about 96% observed a single time. Source material: naive CD4+ T cells sorted from blood. These receptors all stem from a woman in her twenties or thirties in good health. The CDR3 runs from the conserved cysteine through the conserved F or W. The D gene is left open where the match is weak. Clone size is not always given. Where it is, it says once, few, many or a class for expanded clones.

once TRBJ2-3 . TRBV5-1 CASSSARLIAGTDTQYF TGCGCCAGCAGCTCCGCTCGTTTAATAGCGGGCACAGATACGCAGTATTTT
once TRBJ2-3 TRBD2 TRBV28 CASSIELAGGPSDTQYF TGTGCCAGCAGCATAGAGCTAGCGGGAGGGCCCTCGGATACGCAGTATTTT
. TRBJ2-7 TRBD2 TRBV19 CASSKTSGSLPEQYF TGTGCCAGTAGTAAGACTAGCGGGAGCCTCCCCGAGCAGTACTTC
. TRBJ1-2 TRBD1 TRBV28 CASRLPGTDYGYTF TGTGCCAGCAGACTGCCCGGGACAGACTATGGCTACACCTTC
. TRBJ1-2 . TRBV2 CASSGLQGPNYGYTF TGTGCCAGCAGTGGATTACAGGGTCCCAACTATGGCTACACCTTC
. TRBJ2-7 . TRBV4-1 CASSQGGAGNEQYF TGCGCCAGCAGCCAAGGGGGGGCTGGGAACGAGCAGTACTTC
. TRBJ1-2 TRBD1 TRBV10-3 CAISERTGGNYGYTF TGTGCCATCAGTGAAAGGACAGGTGGCAACTATGGCTACACCTTC
. TRBJ2-2 . TRBV7-3 CASSLGGSNTGELFF TGTGCCAGCAGCTTAGGAGGCTCGAACACCGGGGAGCTGTTTTTT
. TRBJ2-2 TRBD2 TRBV5-1 CASRPGTSVGELFF TGCGCCAGCAGACCCGGGACTAGCGTCGGGGAGCTGTTTTTT
. TRBJ1-5 . TRBV27 CASARVLNQPQHF TGTGCCAGCGCGAGGGTTCTCAATCAGCCCCAGCATTTT
. TRBJ2-3 TRBD2 TRBV18 CASSWTSGSTDTQYF TGTGCCAGCTCATGGACTAGCGGGAGCACAGATACGCAGTATTTT
. TRBJ2-6 . TRBV7-2 CASSIDSGANVLTF TGTGCCAGCAGCATAGACTCTGGGGCCAACGTCCTGACTTTC
. TRBJ1-2 . TRBV28 CASTNPNYGYTF TGTGCCAGCACCAACCCCAACTATGGCTACACCTTC
. TRBJ2-3 . TRBV28 CASSLRGSTDTQYF TGTGCCAGCAGTTTACGGGGGAGCACAGATACGCAGTATTTT
. TRBJ2-3 . TRBV11-3 CASSLDSAGASTDTQYF TGTGCCAGCAGCTTAGATTCAGCGGGTGCTAGCACAGATACGCAGTATTTT
. TRBJ2-3 TRBD1 TRBV29-1 CSVQSWDRARDTQYF TGCAGCGTTCAAAGCTGGGACAGAGCAAGAGATACGCAGTATTTT
. TRBJ1-3 TRBD1 TRBV19 CASTTGQGAIFSGNTIYF TGTGCCAGTACCACCGGACAGGGGGCCATCTTCTCTGGAAACACCATATATTTT
. TRBJ2-1 . TRBV5-1 CASSSTGIDEQFF TGCGCCAGCAGCTCCACCGGAATCGATGAGCAGTTCTTC
. TRBJ2-2 TRBD2 TRBV7-8 CASSLGRLAGVGELFF TGTGCCAGCAGCTTAGGGCGGCTAGCGGGAGTTGGGGAGCTGTTTTTT
. TRBJ2-1 . TRBV2 CASSEASWSNNEQFF TGTGCCAGCAGTGAAGCGTCCTGGTCGAACAATGAGCAGTTCTTC
. TRBJ2-7 TRBD2 TRBV5-1 CASSLRASGSYEQYF TGCGCCAGCAGCTTGAGGGCCAGCGGGAGTTACGAGCAGTACTTC
. TRBJ2-1 TRBD2 TRBV2 CASKRRTSGTVGEQFF TGTGCCAGCAAACGTCGGACTAGCGGGACTGTAGGTGAGCAGTTCTTC